Each of the 11 T cell receptor beta chains below was sequenced from the same sample in a study of response to subunit inactivated influenza vaccine. TCRdb reprocessed the RT-PCR reads with MiXCR, giving one entry per CDR3 protein. This table holds roughly 650,000 distinct CDR3 sequences, 15% to 17% found once. Specimen: PBMCs from blood, collected 11 to 12 days after vaccination. These receptors all stem from a man between 50 and 59 years old who received an inactivated influenza vaccine.

The rearrangement joins TRBV20-1 to TRBJ2-1; weak D call: TRBD1 (6 bases). Trimming took 6 bases from V and 4 from J, leaving 19 bases between them. The germline CDR1 and CDR2 sequences are DFQATT and SNEGSKA (reference sequence). This CDR3 is built from 15 residues. The CDR3 DNA sequence: TGCAGTGCCCCTATCCTACAGGGTTTTTACAATGAGCAGTTCTTC. Translating gives CSAPILQGFYNEQFF.

This chain uses TRBV30 with TRBJ1-1; D gene ambiguous. Germline V lookup: CDR1 GTSNPN, CDR2 SVGIG (reference sequence). The CDR3 has 13 amino acids. Trimming stripped 2 bases from V and 1 base from J, with 8 bases between. The CDR3 region has the DNA TGTGCCTGGAGTCGGACGGAGAACACTGAAGCTTTCTTT. Amino acid sequence: CAWSRTENTEAFF.

This clonotype has just a few counts. The rearrangement links TRBV27 to TRBJ1-1; D possibly corresponds to TRBD1 (5 bases). The germline V and J ends were trimmed by 1 base and 7 bases, with 19 bases remaining between them. Germline values: CDR1 MNHEY, CDR2 SMNVEV (reference sequence). CDR3 size: 16 residues. The CDR3 DNA follows: TGTGCCAGCAGTTTATTGGCTCGAGGGGATCCTTATGAAGCTTTCTTT. This encodes CASSLLARGDPYEAFF.

There are a few counts of this clonotype. The rearrangement uses TRBV18 and TRBJ2-5, with 8 positions matching TRBD1. V trimming: 4 bases; J trimming: 5 bases; junction bases outside the gene matches: 6. This CDR3 has 14 residues. Germline V lookup: CDR1 KGHSH, CDR2 LQKENI. CDR3 residues: CASSRRQGSETQYF. In DNA, the CDR3 is TGTGCCAGCTCACGGAGACAGGGGTCGGAGACCCAGTACTTC. Full variable domain (rest looked up from reference TRBV18 and TRBJ2-5): NAGVMQNPRHLVRRRGQEARLRCSPMKGHSHVYWYRQLPEEGLKFMVYLQKENIIDESGMPKERFSAEFPKEGPSILRIQQVVRGDSAAYFCASSRRQGSETQYFGPGTRLLVL.

The chain combines TRBV5-1 with TRBJ2-1; D is perhaps TRBD2 (6 bases). Germline CDR1 and CDR2: SGHRS and YFSETQ. The V end lost 5 bases, the J end lost 0 bases, and 15 bases lay between the germline ends. The CDR3 length is 16 residues. CDR3 in amino acids: CASSSAGLVSYNEQFF. CDR3 DNA sequence: TGCGCCAGCAGTTCGGCGGGATTAGTCTCCTACAATGAGCAGTTCTTC.

This rearrangement joins TRBV12-3 or TRBV12-4 to TRBJ2-1; the D gene could be TRBD1 or TRBD2 (5 bases each). Trimming left V 1 base short and J 6 bases short, with 13 bases between. The CDR3 runs 15 residues. CDR3 DNA sequence: TGTGCCAGCAGTTTAGTTATGGGGGTCGGCAATGAGCAGTTCTTC. Residues: CASSLVMGVGNEQFF.

This clonotype was observed a few times. The chain combines TRBV11-2 with TRBJ2-1, with D perhaps TRBD2 (7 bases). Trimming left V 5 bases short and J 3 bases short, with 17 bases between. This CDR3 has 16 amino acids. Per the germline V gene, CDR1 is SGHAT and CDR2 is FQNNGV. The CDR3 region has the DNA TGTGCCAGCAGCCTGTTGGGCGGGGGCCTCTACAATGAGCAGTTCTTC. Protein: CASSLLGGGLYNEQFF. The entire variable domain, with the rest obtained from reference TRBV11-2 and TRBJ2-1, is as follows: EAGVAQSPRYKIIEKRQSVAFWCNPISGHATLYWYQQILGQGPKLLIQFQNNGVVDDSQLPKDRFSAERLKGVDSTLKIQPAKLEDSAVYLCASSLLGGGLYNEQFFGPGTRLTVL.

This clonotype was seen more than once but under ten times. V and J are TRBV20-1 and TRBJ2-7; D not certain. CDR3 length equals 14 residues. Germline values: CDR1 DFQATT, CDR2 SNEGSKA (reference sequence). Trimming cost V 5 bases and J 7 bases, with 21 bases left between them. Here the CDR3 reads CSASHGSNRYEQYF. CDR3 in DNA: TGCAGTGCTTCCCATGGCTCAAATAGATATGAGCAGTACTTC.

Concerning this clonotype itself: An end of the junction does not agree with germline; a read error may underlie this. This sequence joins TRBV20-1 and TRBJ2-1; D may be TRBD2 (7 bases). CDR3 length: 8 amino acids. CDR1 and CDR2 from the germline V gene are DFQATT and SNEGSKA (reference sequence). This chain's CDR3 is CSAERGAF. CDR3 sequence (DNA): TGCAGTGCTGAACGGGGGGCATTC.

The chain employs TRBV9 and TRBJ2-1; D is unresolved. Trimming removed 2 bases at V and 5 bases at J, with 8 bases between. The CDR3 covers 13 residues. Germline assignment: CDR1 SGDLS and CDR2 YYNGEE. CDR3 residues: CASSVNLDNEQFF. In nucleotides, the CDR3 is TGTGCCAGCAGCGTGAATCTGGACAATGAGCAGTTCTTC.

This clonotype was seen a few times. The CDR3 nucleotides read TGCGCCAGCAGCCGCCGCGGACAGGCGAACACCGGGGAGCTGTTTTTT. This gives the protein CASSRRGQANTGELFF. The chain carries TRBV5-1 and TRBJ2-2, with 7 bases aligning to TRBD1. V lost 4 bases and J lost 0; bases outside the gene matches: 6. The CDR3 sequence is 16 residues long. The germline V gene encodes CDR1 SGHRS and CDR2 YFSETQ.